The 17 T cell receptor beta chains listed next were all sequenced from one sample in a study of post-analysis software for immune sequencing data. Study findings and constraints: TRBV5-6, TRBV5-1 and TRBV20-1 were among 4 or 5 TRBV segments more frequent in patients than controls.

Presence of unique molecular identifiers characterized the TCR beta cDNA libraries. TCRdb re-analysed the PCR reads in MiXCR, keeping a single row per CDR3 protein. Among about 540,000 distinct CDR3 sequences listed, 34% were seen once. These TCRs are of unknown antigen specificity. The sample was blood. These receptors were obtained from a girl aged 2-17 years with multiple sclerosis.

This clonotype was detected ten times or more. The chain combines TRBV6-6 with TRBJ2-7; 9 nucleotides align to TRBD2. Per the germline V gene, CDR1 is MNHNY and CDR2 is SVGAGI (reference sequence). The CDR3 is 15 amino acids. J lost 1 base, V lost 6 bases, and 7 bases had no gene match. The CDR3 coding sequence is TGTGCCAGCAGGATAAGCGGGGGGTCTTCCTACGAGCAGTACTTC. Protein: CASRISGGSSYEQYF.

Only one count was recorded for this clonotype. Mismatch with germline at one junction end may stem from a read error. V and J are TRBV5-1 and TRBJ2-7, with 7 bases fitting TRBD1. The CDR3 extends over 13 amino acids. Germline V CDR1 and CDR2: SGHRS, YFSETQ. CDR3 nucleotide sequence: TGCGCCGGCAGACCAGGGGGTCCCTACGAGCAGTACTTC. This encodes CAGRPGGPYEQYF.

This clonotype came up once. The CDR3: CSVEGSLVAFF. In DNA, the CDR3 is TGCAGCGTTGAAGGAAGCCTCGTGGCTTTCTTT. This chain links TRBV29-1 with TRBJ1-1; D gene uncertain. V was pared by 1 base and J by 11 bases, with 11 bases between. Germline loops: CDR1 SQVTM, CDR2 ANQGSEA. The CDR3 runs to 11 residues.

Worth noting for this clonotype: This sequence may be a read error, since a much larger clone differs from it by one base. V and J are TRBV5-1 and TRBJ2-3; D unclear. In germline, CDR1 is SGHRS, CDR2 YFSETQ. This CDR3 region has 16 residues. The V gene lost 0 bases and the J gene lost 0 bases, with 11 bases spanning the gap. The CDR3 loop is CASSLAPVGSTDTQYF. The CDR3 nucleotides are TGCGCCAGCAGCTTGGCCCCGGTGGGGAGCACAGATACGCAGTATTTT.

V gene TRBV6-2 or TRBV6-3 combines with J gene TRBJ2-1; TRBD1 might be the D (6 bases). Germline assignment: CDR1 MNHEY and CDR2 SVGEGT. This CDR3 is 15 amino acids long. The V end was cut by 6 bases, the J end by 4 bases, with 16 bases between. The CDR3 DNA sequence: TGTGCCAGCAGGGTACAGGGAAAATTTTACAATGAGCAGTTCTTC. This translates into CASRVQGKFYNEQFF.

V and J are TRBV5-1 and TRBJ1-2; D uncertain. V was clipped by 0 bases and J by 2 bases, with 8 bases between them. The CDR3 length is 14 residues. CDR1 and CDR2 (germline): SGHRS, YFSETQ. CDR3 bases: TGCGCCAGCAGCTTGGCCACCTTCAACTATGGCTACACCTTC. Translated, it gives CASSLATFNYGYTF.

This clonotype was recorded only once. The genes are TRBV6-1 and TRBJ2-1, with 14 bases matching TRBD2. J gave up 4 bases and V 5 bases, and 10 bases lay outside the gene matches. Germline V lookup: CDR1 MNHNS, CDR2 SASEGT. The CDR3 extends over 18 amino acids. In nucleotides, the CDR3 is TGTGCCAGCAGTAGGGGACTAGCGGGGGCCGGACTATACAATGAGCAGTTCTTC. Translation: CASSRGLAGAGLYNEQFF.

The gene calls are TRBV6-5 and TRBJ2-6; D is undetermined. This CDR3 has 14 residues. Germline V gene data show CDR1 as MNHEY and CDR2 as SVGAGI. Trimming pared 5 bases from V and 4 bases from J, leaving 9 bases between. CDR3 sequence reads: CASSPEGGANVLTF. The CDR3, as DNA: TGTGCCAGCAGTCCGGAAGGGGGGGCCAACGTCCTGACTTTC.

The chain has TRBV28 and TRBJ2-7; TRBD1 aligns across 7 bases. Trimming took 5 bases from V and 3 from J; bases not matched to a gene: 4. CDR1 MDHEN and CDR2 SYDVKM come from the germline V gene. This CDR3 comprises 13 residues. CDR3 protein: CASSKQGIYEQYF. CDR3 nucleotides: TGTGCCAGCAGTAAACAGGGGATCTACGAGCAGTACTTC.

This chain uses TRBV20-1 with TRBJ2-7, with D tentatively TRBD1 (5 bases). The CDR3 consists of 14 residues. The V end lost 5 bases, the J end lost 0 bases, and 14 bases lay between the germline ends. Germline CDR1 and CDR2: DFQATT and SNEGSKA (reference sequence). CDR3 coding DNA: TGCAGTGCTTTTCTGGACAAGAGCTCCTACGAGCAGTACTTC. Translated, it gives CSAFLDKSSYEQYF.

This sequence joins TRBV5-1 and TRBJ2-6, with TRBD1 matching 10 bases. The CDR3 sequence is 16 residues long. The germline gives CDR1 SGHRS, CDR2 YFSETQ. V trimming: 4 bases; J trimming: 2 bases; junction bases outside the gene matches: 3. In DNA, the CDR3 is TGCGCCAGCAGCAGCGGGACAGGGGCTGGGGCCAACGTCCTGACTTTC. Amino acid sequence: CASSSGTGAGANVLTF.

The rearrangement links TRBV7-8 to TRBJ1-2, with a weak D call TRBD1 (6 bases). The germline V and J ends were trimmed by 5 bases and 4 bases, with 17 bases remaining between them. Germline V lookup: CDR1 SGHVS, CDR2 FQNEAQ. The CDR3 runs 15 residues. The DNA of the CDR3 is TGTGCCAGCAGCGCATGGACAGCCTCCAGCTATGGCTACACCTTC. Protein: CASSAWTASSYGYTF.

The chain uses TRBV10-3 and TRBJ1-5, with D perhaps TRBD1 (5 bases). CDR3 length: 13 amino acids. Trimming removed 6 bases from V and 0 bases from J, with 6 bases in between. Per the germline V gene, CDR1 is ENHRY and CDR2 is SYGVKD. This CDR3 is CAIRGDSNQPQHF. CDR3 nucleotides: TGTGCCATCAGGGGGGATAGCAATCAGCCCCAGCATTTT.

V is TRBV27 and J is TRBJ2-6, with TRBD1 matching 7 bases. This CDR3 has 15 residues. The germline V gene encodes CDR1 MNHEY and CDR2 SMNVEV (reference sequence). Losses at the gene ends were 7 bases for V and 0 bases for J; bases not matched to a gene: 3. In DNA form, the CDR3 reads TGTGCCAGCAAAAACAGGGGCTCTGGGGCCAACGTCCTGACTTTC. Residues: CASKNRGSGANVLTF.

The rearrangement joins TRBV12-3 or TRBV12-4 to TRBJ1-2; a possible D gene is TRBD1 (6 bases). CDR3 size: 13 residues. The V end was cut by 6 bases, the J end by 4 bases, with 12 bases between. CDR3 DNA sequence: TGTGCCAGCAGGCAGGCGACAGGCTATGGCTACACCTTC. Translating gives CASRQATGYGYTF.

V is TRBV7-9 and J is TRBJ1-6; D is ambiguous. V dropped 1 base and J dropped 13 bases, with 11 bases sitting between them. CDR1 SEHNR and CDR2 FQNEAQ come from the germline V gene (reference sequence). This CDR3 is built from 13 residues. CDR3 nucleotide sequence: TGTGCCAGCAGCTTAGTAGATACGGGGCCCCTCCACTTT. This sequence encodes CASSLVDTGPLHF.

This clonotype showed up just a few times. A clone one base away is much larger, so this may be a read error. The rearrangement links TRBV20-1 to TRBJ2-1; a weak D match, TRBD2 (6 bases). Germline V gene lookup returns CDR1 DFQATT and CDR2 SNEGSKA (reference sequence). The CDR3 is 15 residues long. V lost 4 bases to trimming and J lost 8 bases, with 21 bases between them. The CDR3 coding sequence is TGCAGTGCTATGCCTAGCGTCAACGGCGGCGATGAGCAGTTCTTC. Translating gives CSAMPSVNGGDEQFF.